What follows describes a single TCR beta chain. Its antigen is still unknown. The PCR contained 60 Vbeta and 13 Jbeta primers. Data came from immunoSEQ multiplex PCR; TCRdb stores just in-frame clones and leaves some out. This table holds about 120,000 clones, roughly 80% found once. The CDR3 runs 14 residues. Deletions cut 0 bases from V and 7 bases from J, with 11 bases between. Looked up from germline, CDR1 is SGDLS and CDR2 is YYNGEE. The source of the sample is a study of cytomegalovirus exposure and HLA in healthy donors. Study information: As an earlier analysis found, some 170 million T cells yielded 100 million to 130 million unique TCR beta sequences.

Points from the study as a whole: A later analysis, which compared TCR beta chains of equal frequency, found the HLA-associated ones more clonally expanded.

The rearrangement uses TRBV9 and TRBJ1-5; D is undetermined. Sequencing input: PBMCs. The TCR originated in a man between 18 and 29 years old in good health and CMV-seropositive. In DNA, the CDR3 is TGTGCCAGCAGCGTAGCCGGGGTAGGCCAGCCCCAGCATTTT. Translation: CASSVAGVGQPQHF.